The T cell receptor beta chain under discussion was sequenced for a study of CD8 T cells in ankylosing spondylitis. Turning to this clonotype: Antigen unknown.

TCRdb used MiXCR to reprocess the 5' RACE reads, holding one entry per CDR3 protein. The sample shows about 510,000 distinct CDR3 sequences, 5.3% of them seen only once. Study findings and constraints: In ankylosing spondylitis blood, a motif of about 8 highly homologous TCR beta variants appeared characteristic. It was reported that disease-linked clones were significantly enriched in matched ankylosing spondylitis synovial fluid. Disease-linked clones were found to be CD8+ and relatively rare in peripheral blood.

V lost 6 bases to trimming and J lost 9 bases, with 22 bases between them. Per the germline V gene, CDR1 is SGHDN and CDR2 is FVKESK. This CDR3 spans 15 amino acids. The source of this sequence is a male donor with ankylosing spondylitis. The sequenced sample consisted of blood, either unsorted or a sorted T cell fraction (not recorded which). The chain employs TRBV14 and TRBJ2-3, with D perhaps TRBD1 or TRBD2 (5 bases each). The CDR3 protein is CASRLSGTLGWTQYF. The CDR3 nucleotides are TGTGCCAGCAGACTATCCGGGACCCTCGGATGGACGCAGTATTTT.